This TCR beta chain derives from a study of cytomegalovirus exposure and HLA in healthy donors. Across the study: When 350 to 500 donors were genotyped, 80% to 90% of them were found to fall in the Caucasian-associated ancestry cluster.

With 60 Vbeta and 13 Jbeta primers, the PCR was carried out. Assay: immunoSEQ multiplex PCR; the TCRdb copy retains only in-frame clones and omits some. The sample includes some 150,000 clones, roughly nine tenths of them seen just once. The receptor was isolated from a woman aged 30 to 39 in good health and CMV-seronegative. What was sequenced was PBMCs.

The CDR3 bases are TGTGCCAGCAGCCTACCGTCCCGGGACAGGGGTGAGCAGTTCTTC. It specifies CASSLPSRDRGEQFF. The chain couples TRBV5-8 to TRBJ2-1; 10 bases align to TRBD1. The length of the CDR3 is 15 residues. Trimming removed 4 bases from V and 9 bases from J; junction bases left unmatched: 10. Germline CDR1 SGHTS, CDR2 YDEGEE.